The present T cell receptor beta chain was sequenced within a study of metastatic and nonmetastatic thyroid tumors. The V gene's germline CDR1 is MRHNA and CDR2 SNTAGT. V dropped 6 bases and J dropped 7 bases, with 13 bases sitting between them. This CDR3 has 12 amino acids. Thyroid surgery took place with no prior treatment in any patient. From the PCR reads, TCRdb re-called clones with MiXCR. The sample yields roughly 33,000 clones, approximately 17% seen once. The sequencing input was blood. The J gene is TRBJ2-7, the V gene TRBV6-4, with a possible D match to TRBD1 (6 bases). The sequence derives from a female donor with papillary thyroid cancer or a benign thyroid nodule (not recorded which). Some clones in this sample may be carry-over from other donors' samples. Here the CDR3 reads CASREGGREQYF. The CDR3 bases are TGTGCCAGCAGGGAAGGGGGAAGGGAGCAGTACTTC.